The rows below give T cell receptor beta chains drawn from one sample of a study of blood T cell repertoires in COVID-19. Sequenced by immunoSEQ multiplex PCR; TCRdb stores in-frame clones only, minus some. The table includes approximately 180,000 clones, more than 75% detected once. The specimen sequenced was peripheral blood. Receptors were obtained from a person between 65 and 79 years old with COVID-19, enrolled during active disease. Both conserved end residues are part of each CDR3. A D gene is named only where the DNA matches it firmly. Not every row has a clone size; where given, it reads once, few, many or a size class.

J	D	size	V	CDR3	DNA
TRBJ2-1	TRBD1	.	TRBV6-5	CASSYLGTALSNEQFF	TGTGCCAGCAGTTATCTCGGGACAGCCTTAAGCAATGAGCAGTTCTTC
TRBJ2-7	TRBD1	.	TRBV19	CASSPQGDSYEQYF	TGTGCCAGTAGTCCGCAGGGGGATTCCTACGAGCAGTACTTC
TRBJ1-1	.	once	TRBV5-1	CASSPLQGNTEAFF	TGCGCCAGCAGCCCACTACAGGGGAACACTGAAGCTTTCTTT
TRBJ1-6	.	.	TRBV28	CASRPQGKKSPLHF	TGTGCCAGCAGGCCTCAGGGGAAGAAATCACCCCTCCACTTT
TRBJ1-4	.	.	TRBV10-2	CASSLPGQREKLFF	TGCGCCAGCAGTCTGCCCGGACAGAGGGAAAAACTGTTTTTT
TRBJ1-5	.	.	TRBV29-1	CSVVNGNQPQHF	TGCAGCGTTGTTAACGGTAATCAGCCCCAGCATTTT
TRBJ1-5	TRBD1	.	TRBV2	CASRSDRGYNQPQHF	TGTGCCAGCAGATCTGACAGGGGATACAATCAGCCCCAGCATTTT
TRBJ1-1	TRBD1	.	TRBV4-2	CASSQLDRGTEAFF	TGTGCCAGCAGCCAATTGGACAGGGGAACTGAAGCTTTCTTT
TRBJ1-5	.	.	TRBV28	CASSWTKGGNQPQHF	TGTGCCAGCAGTTGGACAAAAGGTGGCAATCAGCCCCAGCATTTT
TRBJ1-2	TRBD1	once	TRBV30	CAGTGILTQGAGYTF	TGTGCCGGAACCGGGATACTCACTCAGGGGGCTGGCTACACCTTC
TRBJ1-3	.	.	TRBV5-4	CASSPPGGTSGNTIYF	TGTGCCAGCAGCCCGCCCGGGGGTACCTCTGGAAACACCATATATTTT
TRBJ1-1	.	.	TRBV7-9	CASSLEEGRAFF	TGTGCCAGCAGCTTAGAAGAGGGGAGGGCTTTCTTT
TRBJ1-3	TRBD1	.	TRBV18	CASSPTVGQGRIGNTIYF	TGTGCCAGCTCACCCACGGTGGGACAGGGGCGAATTGGAAACACCATATATTTT
TRBJ1-4	.	.	TRBV2	CASTPPGLGNEKLFF	TGTGCCAGCACTCCCCCAGGTCTTGGGAATGAAAAACTGTTTTTT
TRBJ2-2	.	.	TRBV27	CASSFTVTGNGELFF	TGTGCCAGCAGTTTCACGGTCACAGGGAACGGGGAGCTGTTTTTT
TRBJ1-2	.	once	TRBV7-9	CASSPKGPNYGYTF	TGTGCCAGCAGCCCAAAGGGGCCTAACTATGGCTACACCTTC
TRBJ1-2	TRBD1	.	TRBV15	CATSSQTGARGYTF	TGTGCCACCAGCAGCCAGACAGGGGCACGAGGCTACACCTTC
TRBJ1-6	.	once	TRBV5-4	CASSLVPGLENSPLHF	TGTGCCAGCAGCTTGGTCCCGGGTTTAGAAAATTCACCCCTCCACTTT
TRBJ1-2	TRBD1	.	TRBV5-4	CASSLRDRIYYGYTF	TGTGCCAGCAGCCTGCGGGACAGGATTTACTATGGCTACACCTTC
TRBJ2-3	.	.	TRBV10-3	CAISESMVASDTQYF	TGTGCCATCAGTGAGTCCATGGTAGCTTCAGATACGCAGTATTTT
TRBJ1-2	.	.	TRBV20-1	CSARDGGGYTF	TGCAGTGCTAGAGACGGGGGTGGCTACACCTTC
TRBJ1-4	.	.	TRBV7-9	CASSPGDITNEKLFF	TGTGCCAGCAGCCCTGGGGACATAACTAATGAAAAACTGTTTTTT
TRBJ1-6	TRBD1	.	TRBV27	CASSRLGQGRNSPLHF	TGTGCCAGCAGTAGGTTGGGACAGGGCCGCAATTCACCCCTCCACTTT
TRBJ1-1	TRBD1	.	TRBV24-1	CATSEPGTGNGAFF	TGTGCCACCAGTGAACCCGGGACAGGAAACGGGGCTTTCTTT
TRBJ2-3	.	.	TRBV14	CASSQEQFGTQYF	TGTGCCAGCAGCCAGGAACAGTTCGGTACGCAGTATTTT
TRBJ2-1	TRBD2	.	TRBV11-2	CASRPTKREVRNEQFF	TGTGCCAGCAGGCCAACCAAGCGGGAGGTTCGCAATGAGCAGTTCTTC
TRBJ1-2	.	.	TRBV7-9	CASSLGLAAREKNYGYTF	TGTGCCAGCAGCTTAGGTCTGGCAGCCCGGGAAAAAAACTATGGCTACACCTTC
TRBJ1-1	.	.	TRBV5-1	CASFTTGLNTEAFF	TGCGCCAGCTTCACTACAGGGCTGAACACTGAAGCTTTCTTT